This T cell receptor beta chain stems from a study of CD8+CD57+ T cells in acquired aplastic anemia. Study-level background: Recorded DNA amounts for sorted CD4+ and CD8+ cells had an average of 3.2 ug.

Genomic DNA templated the TCR beta VDJ and CDR3 profiling. TCRdb redid the calling of the reads with MiXCR, one entry per CDR3 protein. The profile shows under 250,000 distinct CDR3 sequences, around 32% of them singletons. The J segment lost 4 bases and the V segment lost 1 base, leaving 3 bases of the junction unmatched. Germline V CDR1 and CDR2: LNHNV, YYDKDF (reference sequence). The CDR3 spans 14 residues. Notes on the study in general: Patients and controls had CD8+ Simpson's diversity values that were not significantly distinct.

Details on this clonotype: Its matching antigen is unknown.

The chain recombines TRBV15 with TRBJ1-2, with 7 nucleotides matching TRBD1. The sequencing sample was made of sorted CD4+, CD8+, or CD8+CD57+ T cells (not recorded which) from PBMCs. This TCR was sampled from a human donor in good health, serving as a control. Here the CDR3 reads CATSRGQGLYGYTF. Written as DNA, the CDR3 is TGTGCCACCAGCAGAGGACAGGGCCTCTATGGCTACACCTTC.